The rows below give T cell receptor beta chains drawn from one sample of a study of T cells after yellow fever vaccination. TCRdb reprocessed the 5' RACE reads via MiXCR and lists one record per CDR3 protein. Seen here are a few hundred thousand distinct CDR3 sequences, about a sixth observed once, and the top ten hold 15% to 20%. Specimen: PBMCs, collected less than 6 days after the first yellow fever vaccination. The receptors originated from a man between 18 and 29 years old who received the YFV17D yellow fever vaccine. Each CDR3 is given with its conserved first and last residue. A D gene is named only where the DNA matches it firmly. Clone size is given for some rows only: seen once, a few or many times, or a class if the clone is expanded.

j_call	clone_size	v_call	d_call	cdr3_aa	cdr3_nt
TRBJ2-5	few	TRBV7-8	TRBD2	CASTSGGGQETQYF	TGTGCCAGCACTTCCGGGGGGGGTCAAGAGACCCAGTACTTC
TRBJ1-2	few	TRBV20-1	-	CSASGRIPGASYGYTF	TGCAGTGCTAGTGGTAGGATTCCGGGGGCCTCCTATGGCTACACCTTC
TRBJ2-1	many	TRBV4-1	TRBD1	CASSQRLTGGSYNEQFF	TGCGCCAGCAGCCAACGCCTAACAGGGGGCTCCTACAATGAGCAGTTCTTC
TRBJ1-1	-	TRBV7-8	-	CASSLPRGRADTEAFF	TGTGCCAGCAGCTTACCCCGGGGGAGGGCGGACACTGAAGCTTTCTTT
TRBJ2-3	few	TRBV24-1	TRBD2	CATSDPGLAGGLGTDTQYF	TGTGCCACCAGTGACCCGGGACTAGCGGGGGGGCTTGGCACAGATACGCAGTATTTT
TRBJ2-7	few	TRBV7-2	TRBD1	CASSLVGTGASYEQYF	TGTGCCAGCAGCTTAGTCGGGACAGGGGCGTCCTACGAGCAGTACTTC
TRBJ1-2	-	TRBV4-2	TRBD1	CASSPRDSPQNGYTF	TGTGCCAGCAGCCCCCGGGACAGTCCGCAAAATGGCTACACCTTC
TRBJ2-4	-	TRBV10-2	-	CASSDPASTVNIQYF	TGCGCCAGCAGTGATCCTGCGTCGACTGTAAACATTCAGTACTTC
TRBJ2-3	many	TRBV4-3	-	CASSQDRAGYTQYF	TGCGCCAGCAGCCAAGATCGGGCGGGTTATACGCAGTATTTT
TRBJ2-5	-	TRBV14	-	CEVMGPTRETQYF	TGTGAGGTCATGGGTCCTACCCGGGAGACCCAGTACTTC
TRBJ2-3	-	TRBV5-1	-	CASTPSQPTDTQYF	TGCGCCAGCACCCCCTCACAGCCCACAGATACGCAGTATTTT
TRBJ2-7	few	TRBV19	-	CALVGLEQYF	TGTGCCCTAGTAGGACTCGAGCAGTACTTC
TRBJ2-7	few	TRBV5-4	-	CASSFAGRSYEQYF	TGTGCCAGCAGCTTCGCAGGACGGAGCTACGAGCAGTACTTC
TRBJ2-4	many	TRBV20-1	-	CSAYRLGAKNIQYF	TGCAGTGCTTACCGCCTCGGAGCCAAAAACATTCAGTACTTC
TRBJ2-3	-	TRBV7-9	-	CASSSLPTTDTQYF	TGTGCCAGCAGCTCCTTACCAACCACAGATACGCAGTATTTT
TRBJ2-3	few	TRBV6-5	-	CASSLTRVWTDTQYF	TGTGCCAGCAGTTTAACCAGGGTGTGGACAGATACGCAGTATTTT
TRBJ1-6	few	TRBV6-5	-	CASSYRVQVRSSPLHF	TGTGCCAGCAGTTACAGGGTACAGGTTCGATCTTCACCCCTCCACTTT
TRBJ2-2	many	TRBV12-3/TRBV12-4	-	CASSLLATGELFF	TGTGCCAGCAGTTTATTAGCCACCGGGGAGCTGTTTTTT